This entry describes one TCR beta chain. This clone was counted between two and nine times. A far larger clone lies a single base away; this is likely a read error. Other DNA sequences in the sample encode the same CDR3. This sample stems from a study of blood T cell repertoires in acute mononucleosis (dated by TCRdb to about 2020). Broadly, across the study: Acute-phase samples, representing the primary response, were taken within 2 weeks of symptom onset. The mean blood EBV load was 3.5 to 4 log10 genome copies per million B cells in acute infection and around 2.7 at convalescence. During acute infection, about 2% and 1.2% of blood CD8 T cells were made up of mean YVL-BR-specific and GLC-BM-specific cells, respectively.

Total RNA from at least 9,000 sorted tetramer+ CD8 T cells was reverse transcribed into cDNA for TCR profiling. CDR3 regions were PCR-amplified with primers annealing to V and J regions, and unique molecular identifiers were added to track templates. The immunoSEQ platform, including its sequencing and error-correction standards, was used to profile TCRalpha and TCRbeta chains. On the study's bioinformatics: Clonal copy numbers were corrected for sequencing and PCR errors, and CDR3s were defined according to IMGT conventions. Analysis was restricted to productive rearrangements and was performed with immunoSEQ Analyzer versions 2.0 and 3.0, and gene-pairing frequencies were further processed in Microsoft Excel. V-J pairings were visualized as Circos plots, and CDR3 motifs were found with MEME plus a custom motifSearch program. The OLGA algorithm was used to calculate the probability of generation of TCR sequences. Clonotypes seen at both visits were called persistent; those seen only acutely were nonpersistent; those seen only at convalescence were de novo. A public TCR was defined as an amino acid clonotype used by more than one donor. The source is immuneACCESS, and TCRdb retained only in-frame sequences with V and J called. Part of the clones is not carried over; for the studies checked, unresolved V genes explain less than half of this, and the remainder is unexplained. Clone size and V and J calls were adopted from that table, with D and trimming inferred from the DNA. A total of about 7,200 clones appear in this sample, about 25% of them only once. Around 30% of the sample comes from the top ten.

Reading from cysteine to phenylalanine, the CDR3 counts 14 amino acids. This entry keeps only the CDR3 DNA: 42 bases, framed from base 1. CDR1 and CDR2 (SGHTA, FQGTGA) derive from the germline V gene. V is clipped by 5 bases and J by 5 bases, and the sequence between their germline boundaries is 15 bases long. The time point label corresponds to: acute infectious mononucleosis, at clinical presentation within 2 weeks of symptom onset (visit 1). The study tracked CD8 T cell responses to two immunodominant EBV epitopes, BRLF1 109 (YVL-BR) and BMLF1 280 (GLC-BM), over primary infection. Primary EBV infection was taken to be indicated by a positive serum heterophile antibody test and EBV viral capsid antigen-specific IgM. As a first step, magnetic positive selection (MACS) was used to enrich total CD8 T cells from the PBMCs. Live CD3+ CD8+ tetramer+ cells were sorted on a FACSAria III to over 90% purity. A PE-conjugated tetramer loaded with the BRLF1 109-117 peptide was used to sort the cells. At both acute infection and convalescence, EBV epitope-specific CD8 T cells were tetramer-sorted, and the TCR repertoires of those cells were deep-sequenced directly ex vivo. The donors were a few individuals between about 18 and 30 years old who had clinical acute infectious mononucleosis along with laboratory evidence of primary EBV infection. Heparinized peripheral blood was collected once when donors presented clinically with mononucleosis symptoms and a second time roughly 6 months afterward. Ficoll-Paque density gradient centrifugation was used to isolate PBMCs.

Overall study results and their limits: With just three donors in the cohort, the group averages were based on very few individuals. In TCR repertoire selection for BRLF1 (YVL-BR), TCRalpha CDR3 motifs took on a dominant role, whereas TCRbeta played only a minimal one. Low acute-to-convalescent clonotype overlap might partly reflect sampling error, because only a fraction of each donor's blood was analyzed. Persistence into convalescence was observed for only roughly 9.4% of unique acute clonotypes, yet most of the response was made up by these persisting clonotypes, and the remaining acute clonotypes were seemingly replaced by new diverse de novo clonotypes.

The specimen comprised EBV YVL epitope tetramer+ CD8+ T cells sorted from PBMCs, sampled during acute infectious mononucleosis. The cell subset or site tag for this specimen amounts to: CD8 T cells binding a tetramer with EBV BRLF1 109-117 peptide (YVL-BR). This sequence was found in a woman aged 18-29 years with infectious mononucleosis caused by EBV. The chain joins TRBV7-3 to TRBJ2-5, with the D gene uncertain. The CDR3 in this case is CASSQEDPLETQYF. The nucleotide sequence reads TGTGCCAGCAGCCAAGAAGACCCATTGGAGACCCAGTACTTC.